This T cell receptor beta chain was observed in a study of early T cells in non-severe SARS-CoV-2 infection. About the research overall: From unsorted whole blood, bulk RNA was sequenced, and the chains remained unpaired. Whole-study results and caveats: Matching results from VDJdb favored anti-spike CD8 responses, leaving private and CD4 specificities undetected.

V shed 4 bases, J shed 6 bases, and the junction held 7 bases outside the gene matches. The CDR3 loop spans 14 amino acids. The germline V gene has CDR1 SGDLS and CDR2 YYNGEE. As part of library construction, unique molecular identifiers were attached to individual cDNA molecules. MiXCR, applied by TCRdb to the 5' RACE reads, yields one record per CDR3 protein. The data show tens of thousands of distinct CDR3 sequences, with about 5.6% seen just once and around 7.6% held by the top ten. This clonotype was observed at least ten times. Antigen: not known. Input material: whole blood. The TCR was taken from an adult who was a healthcare worker with PCR-confirmed SARS-CoV-2 infection or an uninfected control (not recorded which). The V and J genes are TRBV9 and TRBJ1-2; TRBD1 matches at 9 bases. In nucleotides, the CDR3 is TGTGCCAGCAGCAAGGACAGGGGATCTCATGGCTACACCTTC. Its protein product is CASSKDRGSHGYTF.